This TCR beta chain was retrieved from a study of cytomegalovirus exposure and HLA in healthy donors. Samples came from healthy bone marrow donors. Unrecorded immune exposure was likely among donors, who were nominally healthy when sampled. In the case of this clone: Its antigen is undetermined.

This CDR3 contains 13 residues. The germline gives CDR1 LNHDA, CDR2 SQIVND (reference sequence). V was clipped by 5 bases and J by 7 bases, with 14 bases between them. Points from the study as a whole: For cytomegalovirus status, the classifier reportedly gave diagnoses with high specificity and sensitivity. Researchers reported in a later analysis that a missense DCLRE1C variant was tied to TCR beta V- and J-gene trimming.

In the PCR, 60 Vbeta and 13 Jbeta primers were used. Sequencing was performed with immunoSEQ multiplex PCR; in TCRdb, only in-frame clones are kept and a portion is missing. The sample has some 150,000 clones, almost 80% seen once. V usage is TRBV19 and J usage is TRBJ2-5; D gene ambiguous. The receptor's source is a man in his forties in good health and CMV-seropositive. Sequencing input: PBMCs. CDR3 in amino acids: CASSLAASGTQYF. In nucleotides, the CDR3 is TGTGCCAGTAGTCTTGCTGCGTCGGGGACCCAGTACTTC.